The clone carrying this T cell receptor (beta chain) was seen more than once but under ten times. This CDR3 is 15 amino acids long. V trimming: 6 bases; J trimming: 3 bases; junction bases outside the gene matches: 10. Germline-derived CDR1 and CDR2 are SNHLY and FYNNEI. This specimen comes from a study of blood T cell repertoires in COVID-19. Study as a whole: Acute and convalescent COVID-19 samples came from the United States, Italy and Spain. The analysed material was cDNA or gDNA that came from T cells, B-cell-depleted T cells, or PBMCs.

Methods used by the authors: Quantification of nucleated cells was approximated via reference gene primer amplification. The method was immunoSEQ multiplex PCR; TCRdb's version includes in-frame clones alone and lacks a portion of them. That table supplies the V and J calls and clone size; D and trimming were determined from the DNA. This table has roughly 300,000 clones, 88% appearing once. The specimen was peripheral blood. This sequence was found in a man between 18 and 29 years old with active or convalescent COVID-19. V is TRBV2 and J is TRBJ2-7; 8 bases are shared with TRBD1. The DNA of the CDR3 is TGTGCCAGCAGGCAAAACCGGGACAGGATCTACGAGCAGTACTTC. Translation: CASRQNRDRIYEQYF.